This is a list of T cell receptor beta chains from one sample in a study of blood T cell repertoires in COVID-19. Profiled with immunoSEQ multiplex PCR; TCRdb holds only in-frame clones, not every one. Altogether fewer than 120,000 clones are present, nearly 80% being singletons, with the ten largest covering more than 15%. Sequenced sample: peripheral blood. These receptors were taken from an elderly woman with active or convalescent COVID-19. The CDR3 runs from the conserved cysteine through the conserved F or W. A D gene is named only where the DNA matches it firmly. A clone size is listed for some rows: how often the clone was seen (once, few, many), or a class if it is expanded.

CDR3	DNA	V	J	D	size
CASSLLAGEETQYF	TGTGCCAGCAGCTTATTAGCGGGAGAAGAGACCCAGTACTTC	TRBV7-3	TRBJ2-5	TRBD2	-
CASSETSGYNEQFF	TGTGCCAGCAGTGAGACTAGCGGTTACAATGAGCAGTTCTTC	TRBV6-4	TRBJ2-1	TRBD2	-
CASSRTGEAEAFF	TGTGCCAGCAGCCGCACAGGGGAAGCTGAAGCTTTCTTT	TRBV7-9	TRBJ1-1	TRBD1	few
CASSRPRAGDQPQHF	TGTGCCAGCAGCCGTCCGAGGGCAGGGGATCAGCCCCAGCATTTT	TRBV5-8	TRBJ1-5	-	-
CASRSSGRAYEQYF	TGTGCCAGCAGGAGTTCCGGGAGGGCCTACGAGCAGTACTTC	TRBV6-6	TRBJ2-7	TRBD2	once
CASSLNLYSPLHF	TGTGCCAGCAGCTTAAATTTATATTCACCCCTCCACTTT	TRBV7-3	TRBJ1-6	-	-
CASSLEGGKAFF	TGTGCCAGCAGCTTAGAAGGCGGGAAAGCTTTCTTT	TRBV7-9	TRBJ1-1	-	few
CASSPDRATDTQYF	TGTGCCAGCAGCCCGGACAGGGCCACAGATACGCAGTATTTT	TRBV5-6	TRBJ2-3	TRBD1	-
CASRTGTGVTAYGYTF	TGTGCCAGCAGGACCGGGACAGGGGTTACTGCCTATGGCTACACCTTC	TRBV2	TRBJ1-2	TRBD1	once
CASSLGVSGQETQYF	TGTGCCAGCAGCTTAGGGGTTAGCGGGCAAGAGACCCAGTACTTC	TRBV11-2	TRBJ2-5	TRBD2	-
CASSITGRTEAFF	TGTGCCAGTAGTATAACCGGGAGGACCGAAGCTTTCTTT	TRBV19	TRBJ1-1	-	few
CASEGAEEAKIVDGYTF	TGTGCCAGCGAAGGCGCGGAGGAAGCGAAAATAGTGGATGGCTACACCTTC	TRBV6-4	TRBJ1-2	-	-
CATSPDRAREQYF	TGTGCCACCAGCCCTGACAGGGCTCGGGAGCAGTACTTC	TRBV15	TRBJ2-7	TRBD1	-
CASSLGGYNSPLHF	TGTGCCAGCAGCCTAGGGGGTTATAATTCACCCCTCCACTTT	TRBV14	TRBJ1-6	-	-
CASSLEGTGGGYTF	TGCGCCAGCAGCTTGGAAGGGACAGGGGGTGGCTACACCTTC	TRBV5-1	TRBJ1-2	TRBD1	-
CASSLAGPYEQYF	TGTGCCAGCAGTTTGGCGGGACCCTACGAGCAGTACTTC	TRBV28	TRBJ2-7	-	-
CASGLAGAVEQFF	TGTGCCAGCGGTTTGGCGGGGGCCGTTGAGCAGTTCTTC	TRBV7-2	TRBJ2-1	-	-
CASSPPGQTFEAFF	TGTGCCAGCTCACCACCGGGACAGACCTTCGAAGCTTTCTTT	TRBV18	TRBJ1-1	TRBD1	few
CASSLTSGRTDTQYF	TGCGCCAGCAGCCTGACTAGCGGGAGGACAGATACGCAGTATTTT	TRBV5-1	TRBJ2-3	TRBD2	once
CASSLMGRSSYEQYF	TGTGCCAGCAGTTTAATGGGGCGTAGCTCCTACGAGCAGTACTTC	TRBV27	TRBJ2-7	-	-
CASSLGGSSSYEQYF	TGCGCCAGCAGCTTGGGCGGGAGTAGTTCCTACGAGCAGTACTTC	TRBV5-1	TRBJ2-7	TRBD2	-
CASSKTERDTYEQYF	TGTGCCAGCAGCAAAACAGAGCGGGACACCTACGAGCAGTACTTC	TRBV21-1	TRBJ2-7	-	-